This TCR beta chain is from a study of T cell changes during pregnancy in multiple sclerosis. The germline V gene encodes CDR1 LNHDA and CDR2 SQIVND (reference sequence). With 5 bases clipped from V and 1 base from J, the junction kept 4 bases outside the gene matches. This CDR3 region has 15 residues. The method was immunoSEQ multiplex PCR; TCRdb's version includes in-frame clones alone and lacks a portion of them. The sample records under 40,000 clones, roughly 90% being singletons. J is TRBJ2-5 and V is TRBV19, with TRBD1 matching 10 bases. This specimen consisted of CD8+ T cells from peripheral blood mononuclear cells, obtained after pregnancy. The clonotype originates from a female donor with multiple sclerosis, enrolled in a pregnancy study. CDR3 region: CASSRDRGGQETQYF. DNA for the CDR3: TGTGCCAGTAGTCGGGACAGGGGAGGCCAAGAGACCCAGTACTTC.